The present TCR beta chain was sequenced within a study of blood T cell repertoires in COVID-19. Study in general: Nucleic acid was either cDNA or gDNA, and it came from T cells, B-cell-depleted T cells, or PBMCs.

The assay was immunoSEQ multiplex PCR, and TCRdb's table has in-frame clones only and misses some. The table lists about 190,000 clones, 70% to 85% of them singletons. Trimming took 3 bases from V and 8 from J, leaving 13 bases between them. Germline V gene lookup returns CDR1 SNHLY and CDR2 FYNNEI. This CDR3 has 13 amino acids. Sequencing was performed on peripheral blood. The J gene is TRBJ1-2, the V gene TRBV2, with D perhaps TRBD1 (5 bases). This sequence originates from a man aged 50-59 years who had recovered from COVID-19. The chain's CDR3 is CASSEVRAEGYTF. As DNA, the CDR3 is TGTGCCAGCAGTGAGGTCAGGGCCGAGGGCTACACCTTC.